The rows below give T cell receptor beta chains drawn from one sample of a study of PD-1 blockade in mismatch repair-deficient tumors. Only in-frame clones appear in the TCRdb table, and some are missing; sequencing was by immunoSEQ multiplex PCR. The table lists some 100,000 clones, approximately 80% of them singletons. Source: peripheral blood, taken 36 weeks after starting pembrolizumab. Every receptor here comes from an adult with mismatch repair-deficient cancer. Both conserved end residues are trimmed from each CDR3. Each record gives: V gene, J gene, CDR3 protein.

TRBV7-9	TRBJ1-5	ASSLEAGNQPQH
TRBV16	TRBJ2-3	ASSQEVTDTQY
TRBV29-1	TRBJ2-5	SVEAYRGETQY
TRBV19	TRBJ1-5	ASSSRVSHQPQH
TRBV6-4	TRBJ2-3	ASRPSGTDTQY
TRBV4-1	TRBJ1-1	ASSQDEQVNTEAF
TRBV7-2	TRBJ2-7	ASSLADVYEQY
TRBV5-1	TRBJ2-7	ASSSQGTYEQY
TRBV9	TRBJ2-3	ASSVGGRESTDTQY
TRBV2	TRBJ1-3	ASSEVGLGSGNTIY
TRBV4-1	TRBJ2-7	ASSHIGVNEQY
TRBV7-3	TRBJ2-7	ASSLGRGSEQY
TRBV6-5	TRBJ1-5	ASTRDPLWGSQH
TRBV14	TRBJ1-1	ASSQVSGRNTEAF